Listed here is a single T cell receptor beta chain. As yet, its antigen is unknown. The repertoire was sequenced with immunoSEQ multiplex PCR; TCRdb's copy has only in-frame clones and lacks some. The table has tens of thousands of clones, about 95% seen once. The sample belongs to a study of graft-versus-host responses after intestinal transplantation. As for the study in general: Recipients uniformly received anti-thymocyte globulin induction, followed by tacrolimus and steroids for approximately 3 years.

Study-wide results and caveats: Elevated graft-versus-host to host-versus-graft clonal ratios in allografts were recorded for patients with graft-donor T cell macrochimerism. Peak GvH clone levels in circulation were associated with early post-transplant HvG declines. GvH clones turned up in recipient marrow; some had shown up first in ileum or blood.

Germline V gives CDR1 MNHNY, CDR2 SVGAGI (reference sequence). The V gene lost 0 bases and the J gene lost 5 bases, with 8 bases spanning the gap. The CDR3 is made up of 14 amino acids. The receptor's source is a human donor who was the organ donor for an intestinal transplant. This rearrangement joins TRBV6-6 to TRBJ1-5; the D is unclear. The specimen comprised unstimulated CD4+ T cells sorted from spleen or lymph node cells, sampled before transplant. CDR3 nucleotide sequence: TGTGCCAGCAGTTACTCTGCCGGGTATCAGCCCCAGCATTTT. Translated, it gives CASSYSAGYQPQHF.